The 29 T cell receptor beta chains below come from one sample, sequenced in a study of T cell responses to AZD1222 COVID-19 vaccine. The data were produced by immunoSEQ multiplex PCR, yet TCRdb's version contains in-frame clones alone and is incomplete. The data contain about 150,000 clones, 70% to 90% of them singletons. Sequencing used peripheral blood, obtained 28 days after the second dose of the MenACWY control vaccine. Source of these receptors: an adult who received the MenACWY meningococcal vaccine as a control.

The chain employs TRBV9 and TRBJ2-7, with 8 positions matching TRBD1. In germline, CDR1 is SGDLS, CDR2 YYNGEE. The J segment lost 6 bases and the V segment lost 0 bases, leaving 5 bases of the junction unmatched. The CDR3 is made up of 14 amino acids. CDR3 amino acids: CASSVVAGGGEQYF. In DNA form, the CDR3 reads TGTGCCAGCAGCGTAGTTGCAGGGGGCGGCGAGCAGTACTTC. Using reference TRBV9 and TRBJ2-7 for the parts outside the CDR3, the full variable domain is DSGVTQTPKHLITATGQRVTLRCSPRSGDLSVYWYQQSLDQGLQFLIQYYNGEERAKGNILERFSAQQFPDLHSELNLSSLELGDSALYFCASSVVAGGGEQYFGPGTRLTVT.

The rearrangement links TRBV6-5 to TRBJ1-2, with D possibly TRBD1 on 6 matching bases. The germline gives CDR1 MNHEY, CDR2 SVGAGI. This CDR3 comprises 12 residues. Deletions cut 10 bases from V and 4 bases from J, with 13 bases between. The CDR3 loop is CATQGPSYGYTF. The CDR3 DNA reads TGTGCCACACAGGGTCCAAGCTATGGCTACACCTTC.

The V call is TRBV6-1, the J call TRBJ1-1; 7 bases match TRBD1. The V gene end was trimmed by 5 bases and the J gene end by 5 bases; junction bases not matched to a gene: 8. The germline gives CDR1 MNHNS, CDR2 SASEGT. The CDR3 has 14 amino acids. The CDR3 DNA sequence: TGTGCCAGCAGTTTCCGACAGGGAGGGACTGAAGCTTTCTTT. Its protein is CASSFRQGGTEAFF.

This clone was observed once. This rearrangement joins TRBV3-1 (or the pseudogene TRBV3-2) to TRBJ2-5; 7 bases match TRBD1. Germline CDR1 is LGHDT and CDR2 is YNNKEL (reference sequence). The CDR3 is 15 amino acids. Trimming at V came to 4 bases and at J to 4 bases, leaving 9 bases not matched to a gene. The CDR3 sequence: CASSPGTAFIETQYF. CDR3 nucleotide sequence: TGTGCCAGCAGCCCAGGGACAGCCTTTATAGAGACCCAGTACTTC.

The V and J genes are TRBV7-9 and TRBJ2-3; unclear D gene. Deletions cut 0 bases from V and 6 bases from J, with 13 bases between. This CDR3 is built from 15 residues. Germline CDR1 reads SEHNR; CDR2 reads FQNEAQ (reference sequence). This CDR3 reads CASSLAILVGDTQYF. CDR3 coding DNA: TGTGCCAGCAGCTTAGCTATTTTGGTGGGTGATACGCAGTATTTT.

The chain links TRBV11-3 to TRBJ2-5; 8 nucleotides line up with TRBD2. The CDR3 contains 15 residues. Per the germline V gene, CDR1 is SGHNT and CDR2 is YENEEA. V dropped 4 bases and J dropped 4; count of bases not matched to a gene: 8. The CDR3 sequence is CASSSLGLGVETQYF. As DNA, the CDR3 is TGTGCCAGCAGCTCGTTGGGACTAGGGGTAGAGACCCAGTACTTC.

The J gene is TRBJ2-1, the V gene TRBV9; D is perhaps TRBD2 (6 bases). Germline V gives CDR1 SGDLS, CDR2 YYNGEE. V was clipped by 0 bases and J by 3 bases, with 10 bases between them. The CDR3 is made up of 15 amino acids. CDR3 in DNA: TGTGCCAGCAGCGTAGGGGACTTCCTCTACAATGAGCAGTTCTTC. It translates to CASSVGDFLYNEQFF.

The V gene is TRBV19, the J gene TRBJ1-1; no clear D gene. The germline CDR1 and CDR2 sequences are LNHDA and SQIVND (reference sequence). V lost 5 bases and J 6 bases, leaving 13 bases between the germline ends. The CDR3 runs 13 residues. The CDR3 is CASSEDGFPEAFF. The CDR3 DNA follows: TGTGCCAGTAGTGAGGACGGATTCCCTGAAGCTTTCTTT.

This chain joins TRBV18 and TRBJ1-2; D gene uncertain. The CDR3 sequence is 12 residues long. V was shortened by 6 bases and J by 6 bases, with 11 bases between the two germline ends. From germline, CDR1 is KGHSH and CDR2 LQKENI. The CDR3: CASSFNPDGYTF. CDR3 coding DNA: TGTGCCAGCTCCTTCAACCCAGATGGCTACACCTTC.

This clone was picked up a small number of times. The chain carries TRBV9 and TRBJ1-4, with 7 bases fitting TRBD1. With V trimmed by 3 bases and J by 7 bases, 9 bases remained unmatched. The CDR3 is made up of 15 amino acids. Germline loops: CDR1 SGDLS, CDR2 YYNGEE. The CDR3 coding sequence is TGTGCCAGCAGCGATCAGGGGGTGCGGGGTGAAAAACTGTTTTTT. Translating it yields CASSDQGVRGEKLFF.

The genes are TRBV6-2 or TRBV6-3 and TRBJ1-2, with a tentative D call TRBD1 (6 bases). Trimming took 2 bases from V and 8 from J, leaving 15 bases between them. The CDR3 has 14 amino acids. Per the germline V gene, CDR1 is MNHEY and CDR2 is SVGEGT. CDR3 region: CASSYGGGNWGYTF. In DNA form, the CDR3 reads TGTGCCAGCAGTTACGGGGGCGGCAACTGGGGCTACACCTTC.

The chain has TRBV5-1 and TRBJ1-2; D is possibly TRBD1 (5 bases). CDR1 and CDR2 (germline): SGHRS, YFSETQ. V lost 4 bases to trimming and J lost 2 bases, with 15 bases between them. The CDR3 has 15 residues. The CDR3 bases are TGCGCCAGCAGCCCTGGTGGGGGGGACAACTATGGCTACACCTTC. Its protein is CASSPGGGDNYGYTF.

The chain has TRBV5-1 and TRBJ1-2, with D possibly matching TRBD1 (6 bases). The CDR3 extends over 13 amino acids. The V and J ends lost 4 bases and 6 bases respectively, with 13 bases between them. Germline assignment: CDR1 SGHRS and CDR2 YFSETQ. CDR3 amino acids: CASSLQQGHGYTF. In DNA form, the CDR3 reads TGCGCCAGCAGCCTACAACAGGGCCATGGCTACACCTTC.

This rearrangement joins TRBV2 to TRBJ2-7; the match to TRBD1 covers 9 bases. The V gene end was trimmed by 6 bases and the J gene end by 6 bases; junction bases not matched to a gene: 9. Per the germline V gene, CDR1 is SNHLY and CDR2 is FYNNEI. The CDR3 is made up of 14 amino acids. The CDR3 DNA follows: TGTGCCAGCAGCCCAAGACAGGGGGGACGCGAGCAGTACGTC. Amino acids: CASSPRQGGREQYV.

The chain combines TRBV2 with TRBJ2-6; D may correspond to TRBD1 or TRBD2 (5 bases each). Germline CDR1 SNHLY, CDR2 FYNNEI. This CDR3 spans 13 amino acids. V lost 9 bases to trimming and J lost 8 bases, with 14 bases between them. As DNA, the CDR3 is TGTGCCAGAGCCAGGGACCAATCCAACGTCCTGACTTTC. Translation gives CARARDQSNVLTF.

V and J are TRBV7-9 and TRBJ1-1, with D uncertain. The germline V gene encodes CDR1 SEHNR and CDR2 FQNEAQ (reference sequence). The CDR3 is 13 amino acids. V lost 4 bases to trimming and J lost 4 bases, with 10 bases between them. The chain's CDR3 is CASSSGIPTEAFF. The CDR3 DNA sequence: TGTGCCAGCAGCTCAGGCATTCCCACTGAAGCTTTCTTT.

This chain joins TRBV6-5 and TRBJ1-6, with TRBD1 identical over 10 bases. The J segment lost 9 bases and the V segment lost 6 bases, leaving 2 bases of the junction unmatched. The CDR3 totals 13 residues. CDR1 is MNHEY and CDR2 is SVGAGI in the germline V gene. CDR3 in DNA: TGTGCCAGCAGGACAGGGGGCTTTTCACCCCTCCACTTT. Amino acids: CASRTGGFSPLHF.

J is TRBJ2-2 and V is TRBV18; no firm D call. The CDR3 loop spans 12 amino acids. The germline CDR1 and CDR2 sequences are KGHSH and LQKENI. Between the trimmed V and J ends, which lost 8 bases and 5 bases, there was a span of 9 bases. CDR3 residues: CASPSSTGELFF. The CDR3 bases are TGTGCCAGCCCCTCAAGTACCGGGGAGCTGTTTTTT.

This chain connects TRBV15 to TRBJ2-1, with TRBD2 as a possible D gene (6 bases). CDR1 LNHNV and CDR2 YYDKDF come from the germline V gene (reference sequence). The V end was cut by 0 bases, the J end by 1 base, with 19 bases between. The CDR3 sequence is 19 residues long. The CDR3 DNA follows: TGTGCCACCAGCAGAGATTGGGCAACTAGCTGGGGATCCTACAATGAGCAGTTCTTC. This codes for CATSRDWATSWGSYNEQFF.

The chain uses TRBV10-2 and TRBJ1-5; 9 nucleotides line up with TRBD1. This CDR3 is 19 amino acids long. Trimming took 5 bases from V and 6 from J; bases not matched to a gene: 20. Germline CDR1 and CDR2: WSHSY and SAAADI. In nucleotides, the CDR3 is TGCGCCAGCAGTTTTTACCCCTCGGGGACAGGGATGCTTGGTCAGCCCCAGCATTTT. Protein sequence: CASSFYPSGTGMLGQPQHF.

This clone was seen only once. The chain has TRBV7-9 and TRBJ2-5, with 7 bases fitting TRBD2. V lost 5 bases and J lost 3; bases outside the gene matches: 6. The CDR3 has 14 residues. In germline, CDR1 is SEHNR, CDR2 FQNEAQ (reference sequence). In DNA form, the CDR3 reads TGTGCCAGCAGCCCCCGGGGGGAGGAAGAGACCCAGTACTTC. Protein sequence: CASSPRGEEETQYF.

The V and J genes are TRBV5-1 and TRBJ2-3; 8 bases match TRBD1. J lost 2 bases, V lost 3 bases, and 5 bases had no gene match. The CDR3 covers 15 residues. The germline gives CDR1 SGHRS, CDR2 YFSETQ. The CDR3 is CASSWAGQVTDTQYF. DNA of the CDR3: TGCGCCAGCAGCTGGGCGGGACAGGTCACAGATACGCAGTATTTT.

This clone turned up a few times. V is TRBV6-2 or TRBV6-3 and J is TRBJ1-5, with D possibly being TRBD1 (6 bases). CDR1 and CDR2 (germline): MNHEY, SVGEGT. V dropped 4 bases and J dropped 2 bases, with 12 bases sitting between them. The CDR3 totals 15 residues. The CDR3: CASSWGGSGNQPQHF. CDR3 nucleotide sequence: TGTGCCAGCAGTTGGGGGGGCTCGGGCAATCAGCCCCAGCATTTT.

This clone was counted a single time. The V gene is TRBV7-8, the J gene TRBJ1-1; maybe TRBD1 (6 bases). Germline CDR1 is SGHVS and CDR2 is FQNEAQ. The CDR3 runs 16 residues. V was trimmed by 0 bases and J by 5 bases, leaving 16 bases between them. CDR3 region: CASSLAVFQGRTEAFF. The CDR3 DNA is TGTGCCAGCAGCTTAGCAGTGTTCCAGGGGCGAACTGAAGCTTTCTTT.

The rearrangement joins TRBV2 to TRBJ1-6; 11 bases match TRBD1. With 6 bases clipped from V and 7 bases from J, the junction kept 2 bases outside the gene matches. Germline lookup yields CDR1 SNHLY and CDR2 FYNNEI. The CDR3 is 14 residues long. Here the CDR3 DNA reads TGTGCCAGCAGCTGGACAGGGGGCAATTCACCCCTCCACTTT. Its translation: CASSWTGGNSPLHF.

This chain joins TRBV5-1 and TRBJ1-2; D is possibly TRBD1 (5 bases). Germline assignment: CDR1 SGHRS and CDR2 YFSETQ. The CDR3 has 16 residues. Trimming took 2 bases from V and 4 from J, leaving 18 bases between them. CDR3 sequence: CASSLNGGETIYGYTF. CDR3 DNA: TGCGCCAGCAGCTTAAATGGAGGGGAAACGATCTATGGCTACACCTTC. The complete variable domain, with remaining parts taken from reference TRBV5-1 and TRBJ1-2, reads KAGVTQTPRYLIKTRGQQVTLSCSPISGHRSVSWYQQTPGQGLQFLFEYFSETQRNKGNFPGRFSGRQFSNSRSEMNVSTLELGDSALYLCASSLNGGETIYGYTFGSGTRLTVV.

The chain employs TRBV5-1 and TRBJ2-3; D call uncertain. Trimming removed 0 bases from V and 7 bases from J, with 12 bases in between. Germline V gives CDR1 SGHRS, CDR2 YFSETQ. This CDR3 spans 14 amino acids. CDR3 bases: TGCGCCAGCAGCTTGGCCCCACCGAGTAATACGCAGTATTTT. This encodes CASSLAPPSNTQYF.

This chain uses TRBV30 with TRBJ1-2, with D maybe TRBD1 (6 bases). From germline, CDR1 is GTSNPN and CDR2 SVGIG (reference sequence). The V end was cut by 4 bases, the J end by 8 bases, with 11 bases between. The CDR3 has 11 amino acids. In DNA, the CDR3 is TGTGCCTGGAACAGGGATGAAGGCTACACCTTC. Translated: CAWNRDEGYTF.

This sequence joins TRBV28 and TRBJ1-4; the D gene is possibly TRBD1 (5 bases). The CDR3 is made up of 14 amino acids. V was clipped by 5 bases and J by 8 bases, with 15 bases between them. Germline CDR1 and CDR2: MDHEN and SYDVKM. DNA for the CDR3: TGTGCCAGCAGTGGAGGGGCGCGGGGGGAAAAACTGTTTTTT. The encoded protein is CASSGGARGEKLFF.